Given below is one T cell receptor (beta chain) in context. TRAV and TRBV primers primed cDNA for both TCRalpha and TCRbeta. TCRs underwent around 20 PCR cycles of amplification with a constant-region primer and V-primer adapter. One entry per CDR3 protein results from TCRdb running MiXCR on the reads. The profile shows around 64,000 distinct CDR3 sequences, around a quarter of them singletons. The data were taken from a study of low-dose radiotherapy and immunotherapy resistance in tumors. Time point meaning: before trial treatment. Treatment of the donors consisted of nivolumab and ipilimumab (plus aspirin, low-dose cyclophosphamide and low-dose radiotherapy). CDR3 length: 12 amino acids. Germline V gives CDR1 SNHLY, CDR2 FYNNEI. Trimming cost V 5 bases and J 5 bases, with 10 bases left between them.

The clonotype comes from a male donor with rectosigmoid adenocarcinoma. The rearrangement joins TRBV2 to TRBJ2-7; D is unclear. Here the sequenced sample was PBMCs, taken before treatment. The CDR3 bases are TGTGCCAGCAGTCAGACGAGCCACGAGCAGTACTTC. Its protein is CASSQTSHEQYF.